A few counts support the clone carrying this T cell receptor beta chain. The antigen is not known. The data stem from a study of read filtering for tumor transcriptome and immune sequencing. Overall study context: Among patients, 17 were male and approximately 15 female, aged roughly 47 to 90 (mean roughly 63). Whole-transcriptome libraries were prepared after DNase treatment.

The library was built from around 0.4 ug RNA with molecular barcoded adaptors for alpha/delta and beta/gamma chains. A single record per CDR3 protein comes from TCRdb applying MiXCR to the reads. The data contain 35,000 to 40,000 distinct CDR3 sequences, approximately 14% of them singletons. Trimming removed 5 bases from V and 0 bases from J, with 4 bases in between. The CDR3 sequence is 13 residues long. Whole-study findings and limits: Compared with RNA-seq, IR-seq gave much higher clonotype depth and reliability.

Source material: a population of CD138-negative cells sorted from bone marrow. This TCR came from a donor at least 40 years old with multiple myeloma. The chain is built from TRBV12-3 or TRBV12-4 and TRBJ1-4; D ambiguous. The CDR3 protein is CASSHATNEKLFF. The DNA of the CDR3 is TGTGCCAGCAGTCACGCAACTAATGAAAAACTGTTTTTT.